These 9 T cell receptor beta chains were all obtained from the same sample, sequenced in a study of T cell repertoires in cytomegalovirus infection. TCRdb used MiXCR to reprocess the reads, holding one entry per CDR3 protein. Among about 570,000 distinct CDR3 sequences, about 40% were seen once, and the ten largest hold around 46%. For these TCRs, the target antigens are not known. Sample: cultured PBMCs, taken from culture after CMV antigen stimulation. All receptors come from a human donor in good health (CMV status not recorded). Some clones in this sample may be carry-over from other donors' samples.

DNA for the CDR3: TGTGCCAGCAGCCTGATCGGGGGGAGGGGCACAGATACGCAGTATTTT. It encodes CASSLIGGRGTDTQYF. This chain links TRBV5-6 with TRBJ2-3; 7 nucleotides line up with TRBD2. The CDR3 runs 16 residues. The ends lost 4 bases at V and 1 base at J; junction bases unmatched: 9. CDR1 and CDR2 from the germline V gene are SGHDT and YYEEEE.

The chain couples TRBV2 to TRBJ2-1; D is uncertain. This CDR3 has 11 amino acids. V lost 7 bases and J 10 bases, leaving 11 bases between the germline ends. CDR1 and CDR2 from the germline V gene are SNHLY and FYNNEI. The CDR3 here is CASNLRYEQFF. DNA for the CDR3: TGTGCCAGCAATCTACGATACGAGCAGTTCTTC.

The chain couples TRBV7-8 to TRBJ2-5, with a tentative D call TRBD1 (6 bases). CDR3 size: 14 residues. V gave up 5 bases and J gave up 0 bases, with 10 bases separating them. The V gene's germline CDR1 is SGHVS and CDR2 FQNEAQ. The CDR3 reads CASSHRTDQETQYF. The DNA for the CDR3 is TGTGCCAGCAGCCATAGGACAGACCAAGAGACCCAGTACTTC.

This clonotype was found a few times. V gene TRBV15 combines with J gene TRBJ2-5; a weak D match, TRBD2 (6 bases). CDR1 is LNHNV, CDR2 YYDKDF, per germline (reference sequence). CDR3 size: 13 residues. The ends were cut back, 5 bases at V and 7 bases at J, with 14 bases in the middle. Here the CDR3 reads CATSRGRGGTQYF. The CDR3 DNA reads TGTGCCACCAGCCGGGGGAGAGGAGGGACCCAGTACTTC.

The V call is TRBV14, the J call TRBJ1-1, with TRBD1 as a possible D gene (5 bases). The CDR3 extends over 16 amino acids. Germline CDR1 SGHDN, CDR2 FVKESK. The V gene lost 3 bases and the J gene lost 3 bases, with 17 bases spanning the gap. The CDR3 DNA reads as TGTGCCAGCAGCCAGTTCCAGGGCCCGAGGTACACTGAAGCTTTCTTT. Translation gives CASSQFQGPRYTEAFF.

The gene calls are TRBV19 and TRBJ2-1, with D possibly matching TRBD1 (5 bases). Germline CDR1 reads LNHDA; CDR2 reads SQIVND (reference sequence). This CDR3 spans 15 amino acids. V was pared by 4 bases and J by 5 bases, with 15 bases between. The CDR3 DNA follows: TGTGCCAGTAGTACCACTACCGACAGTCACAATGAGCAGTTCTTC. It is translated as CASSTTTDSHNEQFF.

The chain uses TRBV18 and TRBJ1-1; no clear D gene. In germline, CDR1 is KGHSH, CDR2 LQKENI. This CDR3 comprises 15 residues. V lost 0 bases to trimming and J lost 5 bases, with 13 bases between them. CDR3 sequence (DNA): TGTGCCAGCTCACCACCGCCGGGGAAACCGACTGAAGCTTTCTTT. Its translation is CASSPPPGKPTEAFF.

This clonotype was counted many times. V and J are TRBV7-6 and TRBJ2-5, with 7 bases that match TRBD2. With V trimmed by 5 bases and J by 5 bases, 11 bases remained unmatched. CDR3 length: 15 residues. Germline-derived CDR1 and CDR2 are SGHVS and FNYEAQ. The CDR3 DNA reads as TGTGCCAGCAGCCCTCGGCCGGGGGGAGAGGAGACCCAGTACTTC. This sequence encodes CASSPRPGGEETQYF.

The sample holds a few counts of this clonotype. A junction end diverges from the germline sequence, so it may reflect a read error. V usage is TRBV7-9 and J usage is TRBJ1-4; 8 positions agree with TRBD1. Germline V CDR1 and CDR2: SEHNR, FQNEAQ (reference sequence). This CDR3 comprises 14 residues. The CDR3 DNA reads TGTGCCAGCAGCCGGACAGGGAGTAATGGAAAACTGTTTTTT. Residues: CASSRTGSNGKLFF.